This T cell receptor beta chain was retrieved from a study of shared clonotypes between healthy human individuals. This clone showed up just once. Germline V CDR1 and CDR2: SGHTS, YDEGEE. Trimming took 4 bases from V and 6 from J, leaving 13 bases between them. This CDR3 has 13 amino acids. Only CD45RO-negative cells positively selected for CCR7 counted as naive CD8 cells, so terminally differentiated effector memory CD45RA+ cells were excluded. The method was immunoSEQ multiplex PCR; TCRdb's version includes in-frame clones alone and lacks a portion of them. The sample yields hundreds of thousands of clones, under 95% seen once.

Sequenced material: naive CD8+ T cells sorted from blood. The TCR was taken from a man in his thirties or forties in good health. The genes are TRBV5-8 and TRBJ1-2, with no clear D. The CDR3 region is CASSPSTGDGYTF. In DNA form, the CDR3 reads TGTGCCAGCAGCCCTTCGACCGGAGATGGCTACACCTTC.